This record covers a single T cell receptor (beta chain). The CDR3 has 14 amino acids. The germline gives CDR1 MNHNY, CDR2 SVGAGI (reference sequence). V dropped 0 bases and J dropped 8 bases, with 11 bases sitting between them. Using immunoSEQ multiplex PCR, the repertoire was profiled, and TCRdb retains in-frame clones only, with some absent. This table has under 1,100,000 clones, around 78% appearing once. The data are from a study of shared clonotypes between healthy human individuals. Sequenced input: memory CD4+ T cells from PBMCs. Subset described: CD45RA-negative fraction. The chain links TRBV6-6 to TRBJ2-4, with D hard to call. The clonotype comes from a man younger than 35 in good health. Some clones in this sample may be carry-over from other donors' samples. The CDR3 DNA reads TGTGCCAGCAGTTACTCGTACTACTCGCACATTCAGTACTTC. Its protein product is CASSYSYYSHIQYF.